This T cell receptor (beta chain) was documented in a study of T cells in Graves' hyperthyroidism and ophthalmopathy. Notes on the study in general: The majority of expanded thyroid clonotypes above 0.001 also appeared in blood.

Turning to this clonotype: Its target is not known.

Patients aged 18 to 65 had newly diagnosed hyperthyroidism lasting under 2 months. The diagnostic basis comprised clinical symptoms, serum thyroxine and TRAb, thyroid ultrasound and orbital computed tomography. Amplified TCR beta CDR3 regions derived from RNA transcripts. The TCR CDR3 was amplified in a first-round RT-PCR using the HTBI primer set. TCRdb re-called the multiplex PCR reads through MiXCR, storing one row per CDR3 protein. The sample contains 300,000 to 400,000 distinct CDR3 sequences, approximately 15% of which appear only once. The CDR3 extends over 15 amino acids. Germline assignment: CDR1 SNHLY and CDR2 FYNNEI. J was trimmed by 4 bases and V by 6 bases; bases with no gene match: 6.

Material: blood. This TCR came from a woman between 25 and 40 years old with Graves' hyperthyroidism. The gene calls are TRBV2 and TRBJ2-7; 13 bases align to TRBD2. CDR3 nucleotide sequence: TGTGCCAGCAGGCCAGGACTAGCGGGAGTGTACGAGCAGTACTTC. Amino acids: CASRPGLAGVYEQYF.